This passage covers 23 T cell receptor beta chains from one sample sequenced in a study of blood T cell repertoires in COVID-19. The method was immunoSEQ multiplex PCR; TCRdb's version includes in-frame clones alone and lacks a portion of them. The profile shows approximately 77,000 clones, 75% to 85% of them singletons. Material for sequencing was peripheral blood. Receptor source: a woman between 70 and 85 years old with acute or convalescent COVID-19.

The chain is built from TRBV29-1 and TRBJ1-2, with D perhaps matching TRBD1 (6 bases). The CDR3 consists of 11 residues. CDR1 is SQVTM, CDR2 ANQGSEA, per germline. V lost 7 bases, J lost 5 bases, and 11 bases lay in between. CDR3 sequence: CSAQQGYGYTF. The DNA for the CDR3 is TGCAGCGCTCAACAGGGTTATGGCTACACCTTC.

CDR3 in amino acids: CASSLGRTGHGYTF. The CDR3 DNA reads as TGTGCCAGCAGCTTAGGCAGGACAGGGCATGGCTACACCTTC. The chain recombines TRBV7-9 with TRBJ1-2; TRBD1 matches 8 bases. V shed 1 base and J 6 bases; nucleotides not matched to a gene: 4. This CDR3 has 14 amino acids. Germline loops: CDR1 SEHNR, CDR2 FQNEAQ (reference sequence).

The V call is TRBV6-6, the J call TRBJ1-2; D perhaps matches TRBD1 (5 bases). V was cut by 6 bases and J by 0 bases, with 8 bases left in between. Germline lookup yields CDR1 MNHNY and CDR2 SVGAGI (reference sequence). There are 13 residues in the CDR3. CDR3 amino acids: CASSDSANYGYTF. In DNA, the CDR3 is TGTGCCAGCAGCGACAGTGCTAACTATGGCTACACCTTC.

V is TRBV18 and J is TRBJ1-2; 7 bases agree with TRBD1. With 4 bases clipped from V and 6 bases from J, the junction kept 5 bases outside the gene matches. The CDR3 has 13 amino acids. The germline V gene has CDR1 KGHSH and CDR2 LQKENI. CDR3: CASSLRGENGYTF. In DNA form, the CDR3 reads TGTGCCAGCTCACTCAGGGGGGAGAATGGCTACACCTTC.

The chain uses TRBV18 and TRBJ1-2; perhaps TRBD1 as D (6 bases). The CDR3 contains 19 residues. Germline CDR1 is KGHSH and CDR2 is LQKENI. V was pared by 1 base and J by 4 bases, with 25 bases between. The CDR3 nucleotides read TGTGCCAGCTCACCACAAACCGGGAAACAGGCCGAAGGGGGCTATGGCTACACCTTC. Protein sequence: CASSPQTGKQAEGGYGYTF. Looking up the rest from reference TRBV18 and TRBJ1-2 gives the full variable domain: NAGVMQNPRHLVRRRGQEARLRCSPMKGHSHVYWYRQLPEEGLKFMVYLQKENIIDESGMPKERFSAEFPKEGPSILRIQQVVRGDSAAYFCASSPQTGKQAEGGYGYTFGSGTRLTVV.

The CDR3 here is CASSQGIQGYSGNTIYF. The CDR3 region has the DNA TGTGCCAGCAGCCAAGGAATTCAGGGATACTCTGGAAACACCATATATTTT. The V and J genes are TRBV3-1 (or the pseudogene TRBV3-2) and TRBJ1-3; D is perhaps TRBD1 (5 bases). This CDR3 is 17 amino acids long. Germline lookup yields CDR1 LGHDT and CDR2 YNNKEL (reference sequence). V lost 1 base and J lost 0, with 13 bases in between.

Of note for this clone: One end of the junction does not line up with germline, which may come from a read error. CDR3 in amino acids: CASSSGQGNAGELFF. CDR3 nucleotide sequence: TGTGCCAGCAGCTCGGGACAGGGGAACGCCGGGGAGCTGTTTTTT. The chain carries TRBV5-8 and TRBJ2-2; 10 nucleotides match TRBD1. Per germline, CDR1 SGHTS and CDR2 YDEGEE. The CDR3 spans 15 residues.

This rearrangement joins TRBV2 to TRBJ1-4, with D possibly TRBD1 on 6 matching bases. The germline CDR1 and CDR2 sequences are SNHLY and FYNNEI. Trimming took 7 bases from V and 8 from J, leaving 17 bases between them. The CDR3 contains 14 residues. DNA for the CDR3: TGTGCCAGCATCCCAGGGGCTCTTAGGGAAAAACTGTTTTTT. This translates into CASIPGALREKLFF.

DNA for the CDR3: TGTGCCAGCAGTTACTCGGGAGGGAGCGAGCAGTACTTC. It translates to CASSYSGGSEQYF. V and J are TRBV6-6 and TRBJ2-7; 7 nucleotides line up with TRBD2. This CDR3 is built from 13 residues. The trim removed 0 bases at V and 6 bases at J, leaving 2 bases unmatched. Per the germline V gene, CDR1 is MNHNY and CDR2 is SVGAGI (reference sequence).

CDR3 nucleotides: TGTGCCAGCAGCGCGCAGGTCGAGCAGTACTTC. This translates into CASSAQVEQYF. This rearrangement joins TRBV11-2 to TRBJ2-7; no definite D call. The CDR3 spans 11 residues. Germline-derived CDR1 and CDR2 are SGHAT and FQNNGV. V was trimmed by 5 bases and J by 6 bases, leaving 8 bases between them.

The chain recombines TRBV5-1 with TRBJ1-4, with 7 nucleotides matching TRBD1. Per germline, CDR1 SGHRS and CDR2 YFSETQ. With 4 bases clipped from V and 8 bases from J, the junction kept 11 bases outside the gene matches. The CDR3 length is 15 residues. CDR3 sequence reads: CASSRQGPQLEKLFF. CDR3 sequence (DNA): TGCGCCAGCAGCCGACAGGGACCGCAATTGGAAAAACTGTTTTTT.

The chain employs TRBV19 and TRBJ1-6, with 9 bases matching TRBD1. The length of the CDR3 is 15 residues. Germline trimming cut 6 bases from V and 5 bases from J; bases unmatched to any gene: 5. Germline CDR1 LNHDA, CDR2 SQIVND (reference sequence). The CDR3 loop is CASRIQGADNSPLHF. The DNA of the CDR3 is TGTGCCAGTAGGATACAGGGGGCGGATAATTCACCCCTCCACTTT.

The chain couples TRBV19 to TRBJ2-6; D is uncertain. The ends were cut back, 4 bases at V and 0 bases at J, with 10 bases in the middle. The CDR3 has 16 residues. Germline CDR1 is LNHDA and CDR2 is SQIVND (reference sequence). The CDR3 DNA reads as TGTGCCAGTAGTACCGCGGATTACTCTGGGGCCAACGTCCTGACTTTC. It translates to CASSTADYSGANVLTF.

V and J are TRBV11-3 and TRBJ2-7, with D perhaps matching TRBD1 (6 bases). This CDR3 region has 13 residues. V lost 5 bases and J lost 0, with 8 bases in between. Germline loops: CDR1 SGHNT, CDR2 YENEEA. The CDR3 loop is CASSPTGSYEQYF. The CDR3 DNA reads TGTGCCAGCAGCCCGACAGGCTCCTACGAGCAGTACTTC.

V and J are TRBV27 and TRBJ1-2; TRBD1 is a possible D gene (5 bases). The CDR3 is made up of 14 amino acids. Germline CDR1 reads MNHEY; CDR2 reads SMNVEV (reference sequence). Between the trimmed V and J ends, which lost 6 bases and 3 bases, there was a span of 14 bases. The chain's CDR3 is CASRPGLLDYGYTF. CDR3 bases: TGTGCCAGCAGACCAGGGCTTCTAGACTATGGCTACACCTTC.

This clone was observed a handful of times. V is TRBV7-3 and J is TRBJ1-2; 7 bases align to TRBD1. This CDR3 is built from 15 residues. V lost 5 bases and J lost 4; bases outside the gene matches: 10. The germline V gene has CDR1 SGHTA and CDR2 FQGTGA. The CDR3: CASSPGRGQTYGYTF. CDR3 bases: TGTGCCAGCAGCCCGGGGCGGGGACAGACCTATGGCTACACCTTC.

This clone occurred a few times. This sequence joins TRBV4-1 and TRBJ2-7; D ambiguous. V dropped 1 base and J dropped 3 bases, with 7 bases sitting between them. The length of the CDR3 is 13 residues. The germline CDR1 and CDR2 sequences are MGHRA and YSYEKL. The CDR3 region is CASSQGLSYEQYF. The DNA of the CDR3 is TGCGCCAGCAGCCAAGGACTCAGCTACGAGCAGTACTTC.

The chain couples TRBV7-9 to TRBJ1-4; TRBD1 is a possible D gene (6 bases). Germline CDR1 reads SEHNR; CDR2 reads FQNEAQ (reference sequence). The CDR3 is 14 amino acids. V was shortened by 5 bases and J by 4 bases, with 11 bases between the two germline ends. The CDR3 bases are TGTGCCAGCAGCCCGGACAGCAGTAATGAAAAACTGTTTTTT. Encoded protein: CASSPDSSNEKLFF.

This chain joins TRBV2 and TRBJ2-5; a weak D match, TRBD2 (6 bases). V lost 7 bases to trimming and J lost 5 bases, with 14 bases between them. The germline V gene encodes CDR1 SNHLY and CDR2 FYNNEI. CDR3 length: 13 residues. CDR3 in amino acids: CASTEGLGETQYF. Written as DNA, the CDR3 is TGTGCCAGCACGGAGGGGCTGGGGGAGACCCAGTACTTC.

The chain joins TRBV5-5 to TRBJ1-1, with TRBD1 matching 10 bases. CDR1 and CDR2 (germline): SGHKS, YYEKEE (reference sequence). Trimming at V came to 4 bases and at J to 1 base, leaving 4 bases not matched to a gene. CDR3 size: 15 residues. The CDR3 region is CASSRDRGRNTEAFF. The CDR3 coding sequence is TGTGCCAGCAGCCGAGACAGGGGGCGGAACACTGAAGCTTTCTTT.

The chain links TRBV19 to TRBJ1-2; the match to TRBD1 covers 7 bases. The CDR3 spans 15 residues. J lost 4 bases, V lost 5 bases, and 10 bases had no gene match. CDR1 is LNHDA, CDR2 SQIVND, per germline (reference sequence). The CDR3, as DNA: TGTGCCAGTAGTCCCCCCCAGGGGGGTTTCTATGGCTACACCTTC. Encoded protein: CASSPPQGGFYGYTF.

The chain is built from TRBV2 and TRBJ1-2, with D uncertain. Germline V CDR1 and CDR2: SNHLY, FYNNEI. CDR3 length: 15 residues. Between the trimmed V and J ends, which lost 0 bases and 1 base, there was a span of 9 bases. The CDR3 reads CASSEALPVNYGYTF. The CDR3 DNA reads TGTGCCAGCAGTGAAGCGCTTCCAGTTAACTATGGCTACACCTTC.

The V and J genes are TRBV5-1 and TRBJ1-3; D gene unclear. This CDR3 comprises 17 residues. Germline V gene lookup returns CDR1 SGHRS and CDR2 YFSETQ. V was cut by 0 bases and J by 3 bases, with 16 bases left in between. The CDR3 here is CASSLDSIGSFGNTIYF. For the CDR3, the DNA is TGCGCCAGCAGCTTGGATAGCATCGGGAGTTTTGGAAACACCATATATTTT.